The next 2 T cell receptor beta chains were all read from a single sample in a study of cytomegalovirus exposure and HLA in healthy donors. The PCR employed 60 Vbeta primers together with 13 Jbeta primers. Libraries were prepared by immunoSEQ multiplex PCR; TCRdb keeps only in-frame clonotypes and omits some of them. The repertoire consists of around 140,000 clones, with approximately 75% occurring once and the leading ten covering approximately 0.99%. The specimen sequenced was PBMCs. All receptors derive from a male donor in good health and CMV-seronegative.

The chain carries TRBV7-9 and TRBJ2-1, with 7 nucleotides matching TRBD1. CDR1 is SEHNR, CDR2 FQNEAQ, per germline (reference sequence). This CDR3 region has 15 residues. Trimming at V came to 1 base and at J to 3 bases, leaving 3 bases not matched to a gene. CDR3 residues: CASSLVTGIYNEQFF. The CDR3 DNA follows: TGTGCCAGCAGCTTAGTGACAGGGATCTACAATGAGCAGTTCTTC.

The chain is built from TRBV7-2 and TRBJ1-1, with D tentatively TRBD1 (5 bases). The CDR3 is 17 residues long. Deletions cut 5 bases from V and 1 base from J, with 20 bases between. Germline-derived CDR1 and CDR2 are SGHTA and FQGNSA. The CDR3 loop reads CASSPTGRAHSNTEAFF. CDR3 coding DNA: TGTGCCAGCAGCCCGACCGGCAGGGCCCACTCGAACACTGAAGCTTTCTTT.